The 10 T cell receptor beta chains reported below all come from one sample, sequenced in a study of shared clonotypes between healthy human individuals. Naive CD8 cells lacked CD45RO and underwent positive selection for CCR7, leaving out terminally differentiated effector memory CD45RA+ cells. Some clones are missing from TCRdb's copy, which holds only in-frame ones; the method was immunoSEQ multiplex PCR. The sample contains about 2 million clones, approximately 94% of which appear only once. Sample: naive CD8+ T cells sorted from blood. The receptors originated from a man aged 18 to 30 in good health.

J is TRBJ2-7 and V is TRBV5-1; D might be TRBD1 (6 bases). The germline V and J ends were trimmed by 3 bases and 0 bases, with 13 bases remaining between them. The CDR3 has 15 residues. CDR1 and CDR2 from the germline V gene are SGHRS and YFSETQ. The CDR3 DNA follows: TGCGCCAGCAGCTCCACGAGGGGGAACTCCTACGAGCAGTACTTC. Its translation is CASSSTRGNSYEQYF.

The chain recombines TRBV7-2 with TRBJ2-4; tentatively, D is TRBD1 (6 bases). Trimming pared 7 bases from V and 6 bases from J, leaving 22 bases between. In germline, CDR1 is SGHTA, CDR2 FQGNSA. CDR3 length: 16 residues. This CDR3 reads CASTRTGSAGGNIQYF. DNA of the CDR3: TGTGCCAGCACCAGAACAGGGTCCGCAGGTGGAAACATTCAGTACTTC.

The gene calls are TRBV7-6 and TRBJ2-1, with 10 bases matching TRBD1. The V gene end was trimmed by 1 base and the J gene end by 2 bases; junction bases not matched to a gene: 5. Germline CDR1 and CDR2: SGHVS and FNYEAQ. This CDR3 contains 17 residues. The CDR3 loop is CASSLVPGQGAYNEQFF. DNA for the CDR3: TGTGCCAGCAGCTTAGTCCCCGGACAGGGGGCCTACAATGAGCAGTTCTTC.

About this clone itself: One end of the junction fails to match germline, which may point to a read error. This chain connects TRBV7-7 to TRBJ1-1, with 8 bases lining up with TRBD1. The CDR3 consists of 13 residues. Germline assignment: CDR1 SSHAT and CDR2 FNYEAQ (reference sequence). The CDR3 loop reads CASSTVTGAEAFF. Written as DNA, the CDR3 is TGTGCTAGCAGCACTGTGACAGGGGCTGAAGCTTTCTTT.

V gene TRBV11-3 combines with J gene TRBJ1-3; D unclear. With 1 base removed from V and 0 bases from J, the gap between germline ends came to 10 bases. CDR3 length equals 16 residues. Germline values: CDR1 SGHNT, CDR2 YENEEA. CDR3 in amino acids: CASSLGQTSSGNTIYF. The CDR3 DNA sequence: TGTGCCAGCAGCTTAGGGCAGACGAGCTCTGGAAACACCATATATTTT.

The chain carries TRBV10-3 and TRBJ2-7; D remains unclear. The CDR3 covers 14 residues. CDR1 is ENHRY, CDR2 SYGVKD, per germline. Trimming pared 0 bases from V and 3 bases from J, leaving 9 bases between. CDR3 loop: CAISESYGGYEQYF. DNA for the CDR3: TGTGCCATCAGTGAGTCGTATGGCGGCTACGAGCAGTACTTC.

J is TRBJ2-7 and V is TRBV6-1, with D perhaps matching TRBD1 (6 bases). The CDR3 contains 14 residues. Germline V CDR1 and CDR2: MNHNS, SASEGT. V was clipped by 7 bases and J by 0 bases, with 13 bases between them. CDR3 nucleotide sequence: TGTGCCAGCAACGAGGACAGTAGCTCCTACGAGCAGTACTTC. This codes for CASNEDSSSYEQYF.

The chain uses TRBV5-6 and TRBJ2-3; D remains ambiguous. Trimming pared 6 bases from V and 8 bases from J, leaving 22 bases between. The CDR3 covers 15 residues. Germline CDR1 and CDR2: SGHDT and YYEEEE. The CDR3 DNA follows: TGTGCCAGCATCCCCCGGGCTGGACCACTCGGTACGCAGTATTTT. It codes for CASIPRAGPLGTQYF.

This rearrangement joins TRBV27 to TRBJ1-1, with TRBD1 as a possible D gene (5 bases). The CDR3 spans 16 residues. In germline, CDR1 is MNHEY, CDR2 SMNVEV (reference sequence). The V and J ends lost 3 bases and 0 bases respectively, with 14 bases between them. In nucleotides, the CDR3 is TGTGCCAGCAGTTTGATTCCGGGACGTATGAACACTGAAGCTTTCTTT. It translates to CASSLIPGRMNTEAFF.

V is TRBV27 and J is TRBJ1-2; D perhaps matches TRBD1 (6 bases). The CDR3 runs 14 residues. V was trimmed by 7 bases and J by 3 bases, leaving 15 bases between them. Germline V CDR1 and CDR2: MNHEY, SMNVEV (reference sequence). The DNA of the CDR3 is TGTGCCAGCAAAAGGACAGAGCGAGACTATGGCTACACCTTC. This translates into CASKRTERDYGYTF.